This is a list of T cell receptor beta chains from one sample in a study of blood T cell repertoires in COVID-19. Some clones are missing from TCRdb's copy, which holds only in-frame ones; the method was immunoSEQ multiplex PCR. Of about 120,000 clones in the sample, approximately 80% were seen once. The specimen sequenced was peripheral blood. These receptors were collected from a man in his 70s with active or convalescent COVID-19. CDR3s include the opening cysteine and the closing phenylalanine or tryptophan. The D gene is left open where the match is weak. Size is stated for part of the rows, as once, few or many counts, or as a class when the clone is expanded.

clone_size	d_call	v_call	j_call	cdr3_nt	cdr3_aa
.	.	TRBV18	TRBJ1-1	TGTGCCAGCTCACCCCTGGCAGGGAACACTGAAGCTTTCTTT	CASSPLAGNTEAFF
.	TRBD1	TRBV6-2/TRBV6-3	TRBJ1-6	TGTGCCAGCAGTTACTCGGACAGGGGGTCCGCTAGTTCACCCCTCCACTTT	CASSYSDRGSASSPLHF
.	TRBD2	TRBV3-1/TRBV3-2	TRBJ2-5	TGTGCCAGCAGCCATGGGACTAGCGGGTTACCTCCGCAAGAGACCCAGTACTTC	CASSHGTSGLPPQETQYF
.	TRBD1	TRBV11-3	TRBJ1-2	TGTGCCAGCAGCTTGGGACAGGGTTCGTACGGCTACACCTTC	CASSLGQGSYGYTF
.	TRBD1	TRBV19	TRBJ1-2	TGTGCCAGTAGTTTCGACAGGGGGCGCGGTGGCTACACCTTC	CASSFDRGRGGYTF
.	.	TRBV3-1/TRBV3-2	TRBJ2-3	TGTGCCAGCAGCCGTTCATTAGATACGCAGTATTTT	CASSRSLDTQYF
.	TRBD2	TRBV10-3	TRBJ2-3	TGTGCCATCAGTGGGGGACTAGCGGGAGGAGGGCCAGATACGCAGTATTTT	CAISGGLAGGGPDTQYF
.	.	TRBV4-1	TRBJ2-7	TGCGCCAGCAGCCGAAACCGGGACAACCCCTACGAGCAGTACTTC	CASSRNRDNPYEQYF
.	.	TRBV18	TRBJ2-7	TGTGCCAGCTCACCATCGGCTCCCAGGGGCTCCTACGAGCAGTACTTC	CASSPSAPRGSYEQYF
.	.	TRBV29-1	TRBJ1-2	TGCAGCGTTGGGGCCGCTGACTATGGCTACACCTTC	CSVGAADYGYTF
few	.	TRBV9	TRBJ2-7	TGTGCCAGCAGCGTAGACTCCCCCTCCTACGAGCAGTACTTC	CASSVDSPSYEQYF
.	.	TRBV7-6	TRBJ1-1	TGTGCCAGCAGCTTAGCGATTCACGGGGGAGACACTGAAGCTTTCTTT	CASSLAIHGGDTEAFF
few	.	TRBV21-1	TRBJ1-2	TGTGCCAGCAGCACCCTTACAGGGAAGAACTATGGCTACACCTTC	CASSTLTGKNYGYTF
once	TRBD1	TRBV12-5	TRBJ1-1	TGTGCTAGTGGTCCGTCGCGACTACAGGGGTACACTGAAGCTTTCTTT	CASGPSRLQGYTEAFF
once	.	TRBV9	TRBJ1-1	TGTGCCAGCAGCTTCACTCAGGGGTTCGGGACTGAAGCTTTCTTT	CASSFTQGFGTEAFF
.	TRBD2	TRBV2	TRBJ2-2	TGTGCCAGCACCAGCGGGAGGAACACCGGGGAGCTGTTTTTT	CASTSGRNTGELFF
.	.	TRBV19	TRBJ1-1	TGTGCCAGTAGGAGCGTACAGGGTAGCACTGAAGCTTTCTTT	CASRSVQGSTEAFF
.	.	TRBV7-9	TRBJ2-4	TGTGCCAGCAGCCCCGGCGGGAACATTCAGTACTTC	CASSPGGNIQYF
.	TRBD2	TRBV15	TRBJ2-1	TGTGCCACCAGAATCGGGAGCGGGACCCACAATGAGCAGTTCTTC	CATRIGSGTHNEQFF
.	.	TRBV7-2	TRBJ1-1	TGTGCCAGCCTGGGGGAGGGCACTGAAGCTTTCTTT	CASLGEGTEAFF
.	TRBD2	TRBV6-6	TRBJ2-7	TGTGCCAGCAGTTATCCTAGCGGGAGTAGGCAGTACTTC	CASSYPSGSRQYF
.	TRBD1	TRBV7-6	TRBJ2-3	TGTGCCAGCAGCTTATGGCTCGGGACAGGAACCCCCGATACGCAGTATTTT	CASSLWLGTGTPDTQYF
.	.	TRBV7-9	TRBJ1-5	TGTGCCAGCAGCTTAGGGGGAGATCAGCCCCAGCATTTT	CASSLGGDQPQHF
few	.	TRBV29-1	TRBJ1-5	TGCAGCGTTGGCCCCGGCGGGGGACAGCCCCAGCATTTT	CSVGPGGGQPQHF
few	.	TRBV6-1	TRBJ1-1	TGTGCCAGCAGTGAACTGTTCGCAGGCACTGAAGCTTTCTTT	CASSELFAGTEAFF
.	.	TRBV2	TRBJ1-2	TGTGCCAGCAGTGCCCGAAGTACCCCGCAGGCGGGCTATGGCTACACCTTC	CASSARSTPQAGYGYTF
.	TRBD2	TRBV6-5	TRBJ2-7	TGTGCCAGCCGATCTAGGCGGGAGTCCTACGAGCAGTACTTC	CASRSRRESYEQYF
medium-sized	TRBD2	TRBV2	TRBJ2-5	TGTGCCAGCAGCTCCCCGAGCGGGGGGGCACGGGAGACCCAGTACTTC	CASSSPSGGARETQYF
.	.	TRBV5-1	TRBJ2-7	TGCGCCAGCAGCGGCGGGGTGGGCGAGCAGTACTTC	CASSGGVGEQYF
.	TRBD1	TRBV30	TRBJ2-3	TGTGCCTGTGCAGAGGGACAGTCCACAGATACGCAGTATTTT	CACAEGQSTDTQYF
.	.	TRBV30	TRBJ1-1	TGTGCCTGGAATAGGGGTTACACTGAAGCTTTCTTT	CAWNRGYTEAFF
.	.	TRBV27	TRBJ1-2	TGTGCCAGCAGCTACAGACAGGCCGCCGCCTACACCTTC	CASSYRQAAAYTF
.	.	TRBV5-4	TRBJ1-2	TGTGCCAGCAGCAGGCGACGTTCACAGGATCTCAACTATGGCTACACCTTC	CASSRRRSQDLNYGYTF
.	TRBD1	TRBV30	TRBJ1-2	TGTGCCTGGAGTGTACAAGGACAGGTTATTAACTATGGCTACACCTTC	CAWSVQGQVINYGYTF
.	TRBD1	TRBV7-2	TRBJ2-2	TGTGCCAGTCGGACAGGGGACTTCACCGGGGAGCTGTTTTTT	CASRTGDFTGELFF
.	.	TRBV28	TRBJ1-5	TGTGCCAGCAGTTTGATGGGGAGTAGCAATCAGCCCCAGCATTTT	CASSLMGSSNQPQHF
many	.	TRBV10-2	TRBJ2-1	TGCGCCAGCACGGTCGGGCTAGCTGTCGGCTATGAGCAGTTCTTC	CASTVGLAVGYEQFF
.	.	TRBV25-1	TRBJ1-1	TGTGCCAGCGGGGGGTTTGTCGAAGATGCTTTCTTT	CASGGFVEDAFF
.	.	TRBV28	TRBJ1-2	TGTGCCAGCAGTCCCGGAGAGGTTGGAGGTGGAGGCTACACCTTC	CASSPGEVGGGGYTF
.	.	TRBV27	TRBJ2-7	TGTGCCAGCAGAAACCACGGTGGACAAAACTACGAGCAGTACTTC	CASRNHGGQNYEQYF
.	.	TRBV6-8	TRBJ1-6	TGTGCCAGCAGTTACCGAGGGAGGTGGAATTCACCCCTCCACTTT	CASSYRGRWNSPLHF
.	.	TRBV7-9	TRBJ2-2	TGTGCCAGCAGCTTAGTAGCGGCAAACACCGGGGAGCTGTTTTTT	CASSLVAANTGELFF